The 8 T cell receptor beta chains given below trace back to one sample, sequenced in a study of blood T cells in healthy people across ages. Through a sample-barcoded 5' primer and a J-beta primer mix, a second PCR was run for about 7 to 12 cycles. TCRdb re-analysed the 5' RACE reads in MiXCR, keeping a single row per CDR3 protein. The sample shows about 1.8 million distinct CDR3 sequences, 40% to 55% of them seen only once. The sample was blood. The source of these receptors is a woman aged 40 to 55 in good health.

This rearrangement joins TRBV20-1 to TRBJ2-5; D is undetermined. The last part of the DNA fits TRBJ2-7 better; the J call may be wrong. Germline CDR1 is DFQATT and CDR2 is SNEGSKA (reference sequence). The CDR3 extends over 12 amino acids. The CDR3 spells CSARLDAYEQYF. CDR3 DNA sequence: TGCAGTGCTAGACTAGATGCGTACGAGCAGTACTTC.

The sample holds a few counts of this clonotype. The rearrangement joins TRBV7-2 to TRBJ2-3, with D unclear. This CDR3 has 15 residues. Trimming removed 1 base at V and 2 bases at J, with 10 bases between. Germline values: CDR1 SGHTA, CDR2 FQGNSA. The CDR3 DNA reads TGTGCCAGCAGCTTAGGGTTATTAGACACAGATACGCAGTATTTT. As protein: CASSLGLLDTDTQYF.

The chain carries TRBV5-6 and TRBJ1-2; D unclear. The CDR3 has 14 amino acids. Deletions cut 4 bases from V and 4 bases from J, with 14 bases between. Germline CDR1 SGHDT, CDR2 YYEEEE. The CDR3 protein is CASSVITETYGYTF. DNA for the CDR3: TGTGCCAGCAGCGTAATAACAGAGACCTATGGCTACACCTTC.

V is TRBV2 and J is TRBJ2-7, with D possibly TRBD1 on 6 matching bases. The J call is in doubt because the DNA end fits TRBJ2-5 better. CDR3 size: 13 residues. CDR1 is SNHLY, CDR2 FYNNEI, per germline. This CDR3 reads CARTKTGYETQYF. The CDR3 DNA is TGTGCCAGAACAAAAACAGGGTACGAGACCCAGTACTTC.

The chain employs TRBV9 and TRBJ2-7; tentative D call: TRBD1 (6 bases). Germline CDR1 and CDR2: SGDLS and YYNGEE. Trimming left V 0 bases short and J 0 bases short, with 16 bases between. The CDR3 totals 17 residues. The CDR3 protein is CASSVDLTGSRSYEQYF. CDR3 DNA: TGTGCCAGCAGCGTAGACCTGACAGGTTCCCGCTCCTACGAGCAGTACTTC. Variable domain in full (rest from reference TRBV9 and TRBJ2-7): DSGVTQTPKHLITATGQRVTLRCSPRSGDLSVYWYQQSLDQGLQFLIQYYNGEERAKGNILERFSAQQFPDLHSELNLSSLELGDSALYFCASSVDLTGSRSYEQYFGPGTRLTVT.

The gene calls are TRBV28 and TRBJ1-2, with D perhaps matching TRBD1 (6 bases). Per the germline V gene, CDR1 is MDHEN and CDR2 is SYDVKM. V was pared by 1 base and J by 5 bases, with 17 bases between. This CDR3 is built from 16 residues. The CDR3 coding sequence is TGTGCCAGCAGTTTATACCGGGACACCGGCCAATATGGCTACACCTTC. It encodes CASSLYRDTGQYGYTF.

The chain joins TRBV3-1 to TRBJ2-5; the D gene is possibly TRBD1 (5 bases). Germline loops: CDR1 LGHDT, CDR2 YNNKEL (reference sequence). CDR3 length: 15 residues. V was trimmed by 4 bases and J by 0 bases, leaving 12 bases between them. In DNA, the CDR3 is TGTGCCAGCAGCCGCTCCAGGGTAGACCAAGAGACCCAGTACTTC. It translates to CASSRSRVDQETQYF.

The chain employs TRBV3-1 and TRBJ2-5; TRBD2 matches 8 bases. The CDR3 spans 16 residues. Germline trimming cut 0 bases from V and 1 base from J; bases unmatched to any gene: 4. Germline assignment: CDR1 LGHDT and CDR2 YNNKEL (reference sequence). The CDR3 DNA is TGTGCCAGCAGCCAAGATGTTCTAGCGGGCCAAGAGACCCAGTACTTC. It encodes CASSQDVLAGQETQYF.